The rows below give T cell receptor beta chains drawn from one sample of a study of CD8 T cells in ankylosing spondylitis. One entry per CDR3 protein results from TCRdb running MiXCR on the 5' RACE reads. The table has 250,000 to 350,000 distinct CDR3 sequences, 15% to 25% seen once. Input material: blood, either unsorted or a sorted T cell fraction (not recorded which). The receptor source for this set is a male donor with ankylosing spondylitis or in good health (not recorded which). Each CDR3 is given with its conserved first and last residue. A D gene is named only where the DNA matches it firmly. Only some rows state a clone size, as once, few, many or a class for expanded clones.

>few|TRBJ2-5|-|TRBV12-3/TRBV12-4
TGTGCCAGCAGTTTACAGGGAATTTTGCAAGAGACCCAGTACTTC
CASSLQGILQETQYF
>few|TRBJ1-2|TRBD1|TRBV27
TGTGCCAGCAGTTTTACGGGACAGGGTATCTATGGCTACACCTTC
CASSFTGQGIYGYTF
>many|TRBJ1-6|-|TRBV6-1
TGTGCCAGCACCCCGTCGGGGCAGCCGCATTCACCCCTCCACTTT
CASTPSGQPHSPLHF
>-|TRBJ2-1|-|TRBV9
TGTGCCAGCAGCCCGGAAGGGGAGACGGCAGACTACATACAGTACAATGAGCAGTTCTTC
CASSPEGETADYIQYNEQFF
>many|TRBJ2-1|-|TRBV29-1
TGCAGCGTCGAGCGGAGCTCCTACAATGAGCAGTTCTTC
CSVERSSYNEQFF
>many|TRBJ1-3|-|TRBV5-4
TGTGCCAGCAGCTGGATGGTCGGGTCACCATCGAACTCTGGAAACACCATATATTTT
CASSWMVGSPSNSGNTIYF
>-|TRBJ2-3|TRBD2|TRBV12-3/TRBV12-4
TGTGCCAGCAGTAGTATAAGCGGGGGTGCGGATACGCAGTATTTT
CASSSISGGADTQYF
>few|TRBJ2-1|TRBD1|TRBV20-1
TGCAGTGCTAGAGAACACGGGACAGCCTACAATGAGCAGTTCTTC
CSAREHGTAYNEQFF
>few|TRBJ1-5|-|TRBV27
TGTGCCAGCAGCCCGAGCGCAGGGTCGTATTATTCTCAGCCCCAGCATTTT
CASSPSAGSYYSQPQHF
>few|TRBJ2-3|TRBD2|TRBV29-1
TGCAGCGTTGACGCGCTAGCGGCTAGCACAGATACGCAGTATTTT
CSVDALAASTDTQYF
>-|TRBJ2-3|TRBD1|TRBV6-2/TRBV6-3
TGTGCCAGCAGTTACTCGACAGGGGGCTTGTATTTT
CASSYSTGGLYF
>many|TRBJ1-1|-|TRBV6-1
TGTGCCAGCAGTCCACGCGCCGGGACGCGGACTGAAGCTTTCTTT
CASSPRAGTRTEAFF
>-|TRBJ1-1|TRBD1|TRBV3-1
TGTGCCAGCAGCGCCGAGACAGGGGTACAGGCTTTCTTT
CASSAETGVQAFF
>few|TRBJ2-1|TRBD2|TRBV9
TGTGCCAGCAGCGCGGGGGGAGGGACGGGCAATGAGCAGTTCTTC
CASSAGGGTGNEQFF
>few|TRBJ2-3|-|TRBV18
TGTGCCAGCTCCTCATTGGGAGATACGCAGTATTTT
CASSSLGDTQYF
>-|TRBJ1-5|-|TRBV7-2
TGTGCCAGCAGCCTACAACGGACGAAAAATCAGCCCCAGCATTTT
CASSLQRTKNQPQHF
>-|TRBJ1-6|-|TRBV27
TGTGCCAGCAGACCCGACAGCTCCTATAATTCACCCCTCCACTTT
CASRPDSSYNSPLHF